Each of the 16 T cell receptor beta chains below was sequenced from the same sample in a study of T cells in Graves' hyperthyroidism and ophthalmopathy. Amplified TCR beta CDR3 regions derived from RNA transcripts. The HTBI primer set was used in a first-round RT-PCR of the TCR CDR3. TCRdb processed the multiplex PCR reads anew with MiXCR; each CDR3 protein has one entry. The sample records approximately 560,000 distinct CDR3 sequences, about half being singletons. The sequencing sample was made of peripheral blood or thyroid tissue (not recorded which). The receptors stem from a young woman with Graves' hyperthyroidism.

Points on this clonotype: The CDR3 carries no conserved terminal phenylalanine or tryptophan, so it likely arises from a read error. This chain links TRBV20-1 with TRBJ1-2, with D maybe TRBD1 (5 bases). CDR1 DFQATT and CDR2 SNEGSKA come from the germline V gene (reference sequence). The CDR3 loop spans 14 amino acids. V was pared by 3 bases and J by 3 bases, with 14 bases between. The CDR3 loop reads CSASPAGLYYGYTS. The DNA of the CDR3 is TGCAGTGCTAGTCCGGCAGGGCTTTACTATGGCTACACCTCC.

This chain joins TRBV12-3 or TRBV12-4 and TRBJ1-1; tentative D call: TRBD1 (5 bases). Trimming removed 5 bases from V and 6 bases from J, with 13 bases in between. The CDR3 has 13 residues. The CDR3 coding sequence is TGTGCCAGCAGTACTAGGGACGGGCCTGAAGCTTTCTTT. It translates to CASSTRDGPEAFF.

At least ten counts were recorded for this clonotype. The rearrangement uses TRBV11-2 and TRBJ1-2; D not certain. The CDR3 is 15 amino acids. CDR1 is SGHAT and CDR2 is FQNNGV in the germline V gene. Trimming shortened V by 7 bases and J by 2 bases, and 17 bases separated the two germline ends. The CDR3 sequence: CASTLLAAANYGYTF. Written as DNA, the CDR3 is TGTGCCAGCACCCTCTTGGCGGCGGCCAACTATGGCTACACCTTC.

For this clonotype: A junction end diverges from the germline sequence, so it may reflect a read error. The rearrangement links TRBV2 to TRBJ1-2; D call uncertain. The CDR3 is made up of 12 amino acids. CDR1 is SNHLY, CDR2 FYNNEI, per germline. CDR3 DNA: TGTGCCAGCAGCGGGTCGAACTGTGGCTACACCTTC. Translating gives CASSGSNCGYTF.

J is TRBJ1-3 and V is TRBV12-3 or TRBV12-4; a weak D match, TRBD1 (5 bases). Trimming stripped 4 bases from V and 8 bases from J, with 18 bases between. CDR3 length: 15 amino acids. CDR3 coding DNA: TGTGCCAGCAGTTCCAGGCAGGGTGACGGCTACACCATATATTTT. Its translation: CASSSRQGDGYTIYF.

The chain joins TRBV2 to TRBJ2-5, with TRBD1 as a possible D gene (6 bases). This CDR3 comprises 14 residues. Germline V gene data show CDR1 as SNHLY and CDR2 as FYNNEI. The V and J ends lost 10 bases and 2 bases respectively, with 17 bases between them. CDR3: CATRIYRDQETQYF. The CDR3 coding sequence is TGTGCCACCAGGATATACAGGGATCAAGAGACCCAGTACTTC.

This clonotype has at least ten counts. The chain couples TRBV7-8 to TRBJ1-5, with D tentatively TRBD1 (5 bases). The CDR3 has 13 residues. CDR1 is SGHVS and CDR2 is FQNEAQ in the germline V gene. V was trimmed by 5 bases and J by 5 bases, leaving 10 bases between them. CDR3: CASSPQEDQPQHF. CDR3 DNA: TGTGCCAGCAGCCCACAGGAGGATCAGCCCCAGCATTTT.

V usage is TRBV7-2 and J usage is TRBJ2-7; 8 bases align to TRBD2. The length of the CDR3 is 14 residues. CDR1 and CDR2 from the germline V gene are SGHTA and FQGNSA. The junction had 13 bases not matched to a gene; V was cut back by 8 bases and J by 7 bases. The CDR3 DNA follows: TGTGCCAGCTCACCACCGGCAGCGGGAGCGGAGCAGTACTTC. Its translation is CASSPPAAGAEQYF.

In its sample, this clonotype was seen a few times. V and J are TRBV25-1 and TRBJ1-2; the D gene is possibly TRBD1 (6 bases). Germline lookup yields CDR1 MGHDK and CDR2 SYGVNS. Trimming cost V 2 bases and J 4 bases, with 11 bases left between them. The CDR3 is 14 residues long. The CDR3 here is CASSEGGGGYGYTF. CDR3 DNA: TGTGCCAGCAGTGAAGGAGGGGGTGGCTATGGCTACACCTTC.

The chain combines TRBV25-1 with TRBJ1-4; 8 positions match TRBD1. In germline, CDR1 is MGHDK, CDR2 SYGVNS. V was clipped by 11 bases and J by 8 bases; unmatched bases: 10. The CDR3 totals 13 residues. In nucleotides, the CDR3 is TGTGCCTGGGAGACAGGGGCGCAGGAAAAACTGTTTTTT. Translated: CAWETGAQEKLFF.

This clonotype was detected ten times or more. This rearrangement joins TRBV6-5 to TRBJ1-6; the D is unclear. This CDR3 comprises 14 residues. Per the germline V gene, CDR1 is MNHEY and CDR2 is SVGAGI. The V end lost 6 bases, the J end lost 9 bases, and 15 bases lay between the germline ends. CDR3 DNA sequence: TGTGCCAGCAGCCCTAATCGTTACACTTCACCCCTCCACTTT. This translates into CASSPNRYTSPLHF.

This clonotype appeared many times. This chain links TRBV2 with TRBJ1-2; 9 nucleotides agree with TRBD1. The germline gives CDR1 SNHLY, CDR2 FYNNEI. The V and J ends lost 6 bases and 9 bases, in that order; junction bases with no gene match: 11. The CDR3 runs to 14 residues. The CDR3 coding sequence is TGTGCCAGCAGAGCAACCGGGACAGGGATTCGCTACACCTTC. As protein: CASRATGTGIRYTF. Full variable domain (outside the CDR3, taken from reference TRBV2 and TRBJ1-2): EPEVTQTPSHQVTQMGQEVILRCVPISNHLYFYWYRQILGQKVEFLVSFYNNEISEKSEIFDDQFSVERPDGSNFTLKIRSTKLEDSAMYFCASRATGTGIRYTFGSGTRLTVV.

This clonotype was counted between two and nine times. The chain is built from TRBV12-3 or TRBV12-4 and TRBJ2-5; D may correspond to TRBD1 or TRBD2 (6 bases each). There are 13 residues in the CDR3. The V end lost 8 bases, the J end lost 5 bases, and 15 bases lay between the germline ends. The CDR3 here is CASQEGGSETQYF. The CDR3 DNA sequence: TGTGCCAGCCAAGAGGGGGGTAGTGAGACCCAGTACTTC.

In its sample, this clonotype was seen many times. The rearrangement uses TRBV14 and TRBJ2-7; D is perhaps TRBD1 (6 bases). This CDR3 region has 13 residues. Germline V gene sequence: CDR1 SGHDN, CDR2 FVKESK. Trimming took off 4 bases at V and 7 bases at J, with 14 bases between the two ends. CDR3: CASSRTGTGEQYF. In DNA form, the CDR3 reads TGTGCCAGCAGCCGAACAGGGACGGGTGAGCAGTACTTC.

Notes on this clonotype: This may be a read error: a much more frequent sequence differs by one nucleotide. As DNA, the CDR3 is TGTGCCAGCAGCTTAGGACGACACTCCCGCTCTGGGGCCAACGTCCTGACTTTC. Its protein product is CASSLGRHSRSGANVLTF. The chain couples TRBV7-9 to TRBJ2-6, with no clear D. Deletions cut 1 base from V and 0 bases from J, with 13 bases between. Germline values: CDR1 SEHNR, CDR2 FQNEAQ (reference sequence). This CDR3 is 18 amino acids long.

V usage is TRBV20-1 and J usage is TRBJ2-7, with 12 bases aligning to TRBD2. Germline CDR1 DFQATT, CDR2 SNEGSKA (reference sequence). CDR3 size: 14 residues. V was clipped by 0 bases and J by 9 bases; unmatched bases: 6. CDR3 DNA sequence: TGCAGTGCTAGAGACTCTAGCGGGAGGGCCGGGCAGTACTTC. This translates into CSARDSSGRAGQYF.